This TCR beta chain was sequenced during a study of glioma-infiltrating T cells after dendritic cell vaccination (dated by TCRdb to about 2016). General notes on the study: A cohort of roughly 15 glioblastoma patients from Phase I and II dendritic cell vaccination trials was included, of whom 9 were newly diagnosed and 6 had recurrent disease. Tumor-infiltrating lymphocyte content was quantified and tumor and blood repertoires were compared in dendritic cell-vaccinated glioblastoma patients by deep sequencing of TCR beta CDR3 regions. The vaccine was prepared from monocyte-derived dendritic cells that were cultured for roughly 7 days with IL-4 and GM-CSF and then pulsed overnight with autologous tumor lysate. Patients received autologous tumor lysate-pulsed dendritic cell vaccination between about 2003 and 2012. Survival after dendritic cell vaccination was correlated with TCR sequencing metrics, including TIL content and tumor-blood repertoire overlap. Three intradermal dendritic cell vaccine injections were administered to patients at biweekly intervals in the arm below the axilla. Beyond this particular receptor, the publication reports: The response model built on TCR overlap across three groups was characterized as speculative, with prospective validation still needed. The cohort was small and heterogeneous, with few patients having full blood and tumor sets and even fewer initial-recurrent tumor pairs. After dendritic cell vaccination, a higher estimated pretreatment TIL content predicted longer time to progression and overall survival. No direct relationship between TCR clonality and survival was found, suggesting that a diverse polyclonal response may matter.

Read against the paper, the sample's time point label means: after dendritic cell vaccination, including at tumor progression/relapse. Patients were selected on the basis of adequate residual fresh-frozen tumor tissue and more than two years of available survival data. An isocitrate dehydrogenase mutation was not carried by any of the glioblastoma patients, although molecular status was otherwise variable. PBMC were collected before vaccination, two weeks after the third vaccination, and at tumor progression if tumor progression occurred. The Qiagen DNeasy Blood extraction Kit was used for extraction of genomic DNA. Measured from the cysteine to the phenylalanine, the CDR3 is 13 residues long. Only CDR3 DNA is held: 39 bases, read in frame from base 1. V is pruned by 5 bases and J by 7 bases, leaving 5 bases of the junction without a gene match. CDR1 is given as MNHNS and CDR2 as SASEGT, both from the germline V gene.

Concerning this clone: Its antigen remains undetermined. Per-nucleotide qualities are absent, and no much larger clonotype sits a single base away.

The immunoSEQ assay amplified TCRB CDR3 regions from 1.5 to 2.5 micrograms of genomic DNA, or from all available DNA when less than that amount was available. Multiplex PCR used 60 forward primers for TCR V beta segments and 13 reverse primers for J beta segments. To estimate the number of reads per starting template, synthetic control templates were added to each sample at limiting dilution. The Illumina HiSeq System generated 87 bp sequencing reads. As for the original processing: To remove PCR and sequencing errors, closely related sequences were merged with a nearest neighbor algorithm. TCR overlap was defined as the percentage of unique tumor TCR beta sequences that were also present in the same patient's peripheral blood. TCRdb holds this immuneACCESS table with in-frame rearrangements only. Some clones are missing; in checked studies, unresolved V genes explain under half, and the rest has no known cause. The DNA was the basis for D and trimming; V, J and clone size are from that table. The sample includes 90,000 to 140,000 clones, with 90% observed a single time. 2.7% of the sample is held by the ten biggest clonotypes.

The source material was blood, sampled after dendritic cell vaccination. The source of this sequence is a human donor with glioblastoma. The V gene is TRBV6-1 and the J gene is TRBJ2-5; 9 bases in the middle match TRBD1. CDR3 reads: CASSKQGAGTQYF. DNA sequence: TGTGCCAGCAGTAAACAGGGGGCTGGGACCCAGTACTTC.